The 17 T cell receptor beta chains below all came from one sample that was sequenced in a study of control samples from healthy donors and cancer patients. The repertoire was sequenced with immunoSEQ multiplex PCR; TCRdb's copy has only in-frame clones and lacks some. Of just over 90,000 clones in the sample, 86% were seen once. Material for sequencing was blood. These TCRs come from a woman aged 45-60 years in good health.

The J gene is TRBJ1-2, the V gene TRBV12-3 or TRBV12-4; a weak D match, TRBD1 (5 bases). Deletions cut 6 bases from V and 11 bases from J, with 19 bases between. The CDR3 spans 13 residues. Here the CDR3 DNA reads TGTGCCAGCAGCCAAGGGACGTACGGGCAGTACACCTTC. It encodes CASSQGTYGQYTF.

This chain connects TRBV6-5 to TRBJ1-2; 7 bases map to TRBD1. The germline V gene encodes CDR1 MNHEY and CDR2 SVGAGI. The CDR3 is 15 amino acids. V lost 6 bases, J lost 0 bases, and 7 bases stayed unmatched. CDR3 coding DNA: TGTGCCAGCAGGCGACAGGGAAGGGCTAACTATGGCTACACCTTC. It specifies CASRRQGRANYGYTF.

This chain uses TRBV19 with TRBJ1-2; D unresolved. Germline lookup yields CDR1 LNHDA and CDR2 SQIVND (reference sequence). V dropped 3 bases and J dropped 1 base, with 12 bases sitting between them. This CDR3 region has 15 residues. CDR3 sequence: CASSIGRGFNYGYTF. CDR3 nucleotide sequence: TGTGCCAGTAGTATCGGCCGGGGTTTTAACTATGGCTACACCTTC.

V usage is TRBV6-2 or TRBV6-3 and J usage is TRBJ1-1, with D uncertain. V was cut by 6 bases and J by 0 bases, with 8 bases left in between. CDR3 length: 13 amino acids. Germline CDR1 reads MNHEY; CDR2 reads SVGEGT. Here the CDR3 DNA reads TGTGCCAGCAGCCGGGTGATGAACACTGAAGCTTTCTTT. Encoded protein: CASSRVMNTEAFF.

The chain joins TRBV9 to TRBJ2-3; TRBD2 matches at 8 bases. Trimming took 0 bases from V and 1 from J; bases not matched to a gene: 10. CDR3 length: 18 residues. The germline CDR1 and CDR2 sequences are SGDLS and YYNGEE. CDR3 amino acids: CASSVGPLAGGRTDTQYF. The CDR3, as DNA: TGTGCCAGCAGCGTAGGGCCCCTAGCGGGTGGCCGCACAGATACGCAGTATTTT.

The V call is TRBV28, the J call TRBJ2-7; the match to TRBD1 covers 9 bases. The CDR3 has 14 residues. The V gene's germline CDR1 is MDHEN and CDR2 SYDVKM. J was trimmed by 4 bases and V by 3 bases; bases with no gene match: 4. CDR3 nucleotide sequence: TGTGCCAGCAGTTTCCCCGGGACAGGGTACGAGCAGTACTTC. Its translation is CASSFPGTGYEQYF.

V usage is TRBV19 and J usage is TRBJ2-1; 13 nucleotides match TRBD2. Unmatched junction bases numbered 13, after V lost 5 bases and J lost 0 bases. The CDR3 extends over 20 amino acids. Germline V gives CDR1 LNHDA, CDR2 SQIVND (reference sequence). The CDR3 nucleotides read TGTGCCAGTAGTTCGATAAGGACTAGCGGGAGCCGTAGCTCCTACAATGAGCAGTTCTTC. Amino acid sequence: CASSSIRTSGSRSSYNEQFF.

The chain has TRBV11-2 and TRBJ2-3; the D gene could be TRBD1 or TRBD2 (6 bases each). This CDR3 has 15 amino acids. Germline values: CDR1 SGHAT, CDR2 FQNNGV. Trimming pared 2 bases from V and 5 bases from J, leaving 14 bases between. Here the CDR3 reads CASSLRGAGGDTQYF. CDR3 in DNA: TGTGCCAGCAGCTTAAGGGGGGCCGGGGGAGATACGCAGTATTTT.

V is TRBV11-2 and J is TRBJ1-1, with D unresolved. CDR3 length: 13 residues. V lost 5 bases, J lost 1 base, and 8 bases lay in between. Germline assignment: CDR1 SGHAT and CDR2 FQNNGV. CDR3 nucleotide sequence: TGTGCCAGCAGCCCCCCCTGGAACACTGAAGCTTTCTTT. Amino acids: CASSPPWNTEAFF.

The J gene is TRBJ2-2, the V gene TRBV19, with 12 positions matching TRBD1. Trimming took 5 bases from V and 7 from J; bases not matched to a gene: 14. Germline V lookup: CDR1 LNHDA, CDR2 SQIVND (reference sequence). The CDR3 runs 18 residues. CDR3 in amino acids: CASSPPPGTGGVNGELFF. CDR3 bases: TGTGCCAGTAGTCCGCCGCCCGGGACAGGGGGCGTCAACGGGGAGCTGTTTTTT. Supplemented by reference TRBV19 and TRBJ2-2, the full variable domain reads DGGITQSPKYLFRKEGQNVTLSCEQNLNHDAMYWYRQDPGQGLRLIYYSQIVNDFQKGDIAEGYSVSREKKESFPLTVTSAQKNPTAFYLCASSPPPGTGGVNGELFFGEGSRLTVL.

The chain carries TRBV29-1 and TRBJ1-1, with D possibly TRBD1 on 5 matching bases. V shed 6 bases and J shed 5 bases, with 19 bases lying between them. CDR1 SQVTM and CDR2 ANQGSEA come from the germline V gene. The CDR3 is 14 residues long. CDR3 sequence (DNA): TGCAGCGTCCAACAGCGACAGCGGGCAACTGAAGCTTTCTTT. Its protein is CSVQQRQRATEAFF.

The genes are TRBV7-2 and TRBJ2-7; D is undetermined. The CDR3 consists of 15 residues. Trimming shortened V by 1 base and J by 5 bases, and 15 bases separated the two germline ends. Per germline, CDR1 SGHTA and CDR2 FQGNSA. CDR3 coding DNA: TGTGCCAGCAGCTTAGATCGGACCACCCCGGACGAGCAGTACTTC. This sequence encodes CASSLDRTTPDEQYF. The variable domain in full, completed from reference TRBV7-2 and TRBJ2-7, reads GAGVSQSPSNKVTEKGKDVELRCDPISGHTALYWYRQSLGQGLEFLIYFQGNSAPDKSGLPSDRFSAERTGGSVSTLTIQRTQQEDSAVYLCASSLDRTTPDEQYFGPGTRLTVT.

The chain recombines TRBV25-1 with TRBJ2-7; 10 bases map to TRBD1. The ends lost 3 bases at V and 6 bases at J; junction bases unmatched: 5. The CDR3 spans 14 residues. Germline V gives CDR1 MGHDK, CDR2 SYGVNS. The CDR3 coding sequence is TGTGCCAGCAGTGATTTGGGGACAGGGGCCGAGCAGTACTTC. This codes for CASSDLGTGAEQYF.

The V call is TRBV3-1 (or the pseudogene TRBV3-2), the J call TRBJ2-7; D not certain. Germline lookup yields CDR1 LGHDT and CDR2 YNNKEL (reference sequence). The CDR3 loop spans 13 amino acids. V was clipped by 4 bases and J by 4 bases, with 11 bases between them. The CDR3 reads CASSRLWGYEQYF. CDR3 DNA: TGTGCCAGCAGCCGGCTCTGGGGATACGAGCAGTACTTC.

The chain joins TRBV6-4 to TRBJ1-6; D unresolved. CDR1 and CDR2 from the germline V gene are MRHNA and SNTAGT. This CDR3 is 13 amino acids long. Trimming pared 6 bases from V and 7 bases from J, leaving 10 bases between. CDR3 loop: CASSGRVNSPLHF. The CDR3 DNA sequence: TGTGCCAGCAGCGGACGGGTAAATTCACCCCTCCACTTT.

The gene calls are TRBV9 and TRBJ2-7; D possibly corresponds to TRBD1 (6 bases). The CDR3 length is 17 residues. Between the trimmed V and J ends, which lost 0 bases and 3 bases, there was a span of 19 bases. Germline CDR1 is SGDLS and CDR2 is YYNGEE. The CDR3 DNA is TGTGCCAGCAGCGTAGGGGACAATGCCCCCAATTACTACGAGCAGTACTTC. Translating gives CASSVGDNAPNYYEQYF.

The chain combines TRBV18 with TRBJ2-5; 8 nucleotides match TRBD2. J lost 4 bases, V lost 6 bases, and 13 bases had no gene match. Germline lookup yields CDR1 KGHSH and CDR2 LQKENI. The CDR3 covers 16 residues. The CDR3 loop reads CASSLSGREVGETQYF. The CDR3 nucleotides are TGTGCCAGCTCCCTCTCGGGGCGGGAGGTTGGAGAGACCCAGTACTTC.